This TCR beta chain appears in the sequencing data of a study of shared T cell receptors in the human thymus. Clones were read by immunoSEQ multiplex PCR, and TCRdb kept only the in-frame ones, dropping some. The sample carries 700,000 to 750,000 clones, around 85% recorded once. The length of the CDR3 is 17 residues. The germline gives CDR1 MGHRA, CDR2 YSYEKL. Trimming stripped 2 bases from V and 3 bases from J, with 19 bases between. The same data also contributed to another study, on human thymus T cells. From that paper: Thymic material originated from resections removed in the course of corrective heart surgery. Among thymic and blood repertoires, usage of V and J genes appeared biased. Thymic TCR repertoires of unrelated people reportedly overlapped highly.

V is TRBV4-1 and J is TRBJ1-2; D call uncertain. The sequencing input was thymocytes. This sequence was found in a girl under three years old with a congenital heart defect. CDR3 amino acids: CASSQKPVVASDYGYTF. The DNA for the CDR3 is TGCGCCAGCAGCCAAAAACCGGTAGTAGCTTCCGACTATGGCTACACCTTC.